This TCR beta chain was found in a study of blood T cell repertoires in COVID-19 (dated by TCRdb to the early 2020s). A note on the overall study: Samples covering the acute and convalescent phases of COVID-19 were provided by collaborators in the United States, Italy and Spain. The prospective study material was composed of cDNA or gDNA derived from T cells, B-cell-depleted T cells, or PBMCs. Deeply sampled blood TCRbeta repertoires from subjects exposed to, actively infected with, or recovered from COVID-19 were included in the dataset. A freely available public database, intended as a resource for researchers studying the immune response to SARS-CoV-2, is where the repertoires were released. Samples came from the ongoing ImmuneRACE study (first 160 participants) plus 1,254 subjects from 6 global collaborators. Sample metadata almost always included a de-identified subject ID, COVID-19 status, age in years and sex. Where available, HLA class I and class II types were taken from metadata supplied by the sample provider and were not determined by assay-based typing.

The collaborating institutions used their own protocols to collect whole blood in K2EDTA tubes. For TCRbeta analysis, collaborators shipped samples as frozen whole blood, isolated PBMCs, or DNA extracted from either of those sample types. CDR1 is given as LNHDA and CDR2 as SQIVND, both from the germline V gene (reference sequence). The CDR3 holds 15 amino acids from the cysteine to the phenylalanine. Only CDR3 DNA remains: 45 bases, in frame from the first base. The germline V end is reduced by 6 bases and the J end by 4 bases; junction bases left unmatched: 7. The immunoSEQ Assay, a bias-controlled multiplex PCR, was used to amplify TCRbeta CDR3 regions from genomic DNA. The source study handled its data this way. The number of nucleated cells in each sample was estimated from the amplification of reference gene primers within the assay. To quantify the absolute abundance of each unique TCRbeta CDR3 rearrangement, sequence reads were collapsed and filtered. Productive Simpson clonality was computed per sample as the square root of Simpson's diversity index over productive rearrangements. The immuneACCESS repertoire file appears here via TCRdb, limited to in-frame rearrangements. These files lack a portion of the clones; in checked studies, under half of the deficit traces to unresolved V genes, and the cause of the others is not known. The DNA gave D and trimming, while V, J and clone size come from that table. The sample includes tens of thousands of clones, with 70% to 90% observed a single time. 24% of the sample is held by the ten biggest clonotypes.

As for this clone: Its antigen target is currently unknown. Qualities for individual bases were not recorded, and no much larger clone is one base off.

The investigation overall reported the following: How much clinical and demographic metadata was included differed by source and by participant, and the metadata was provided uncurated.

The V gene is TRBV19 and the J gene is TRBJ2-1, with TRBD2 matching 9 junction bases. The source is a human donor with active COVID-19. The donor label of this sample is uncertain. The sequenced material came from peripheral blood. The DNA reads TGTGCCAGTAGGCCGCGGGGGGGTATTTACAATGAGCAGTTCTTC. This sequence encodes CASRPRGGIYNEQFF.